These 21 T cell receptor beta chains share one sample of origin, sequenced in a study of T cell repertoires in cytomegalovirus infection. TCRdb reprocessed the reads via MiXCR and lists one record per CDR3 protein. This sample has 450,000 to 600,000 distinct CDR3 sequences; 10% to 12% occur once, and the top ten carry roughly 10%. The material sequenced was PBMCs. These receptors all stem from a human donor in good health (CMV status not recorded). Some clones in this sample may be carry-over from other donors' samples.

Regarding this clonotype: Possible read error: a much larger clone is one base away. A read error is likely, as this CDR3 ends without the conserved phenylalanine or tryptophan. The chain couples TRBV6-6 to TRBJ2-5, with TRBD1 as a possible D gene (6 bases). The CDR3 contains 14 residues. Trimming took off 6 bases at V and 9 bases at J, with 20 bases between the two ends. The germline CDR1 and CDR2 sequences are MNHNY and SVGAGI (reference sequence). CDR3 residues: CASSSVRGDEAQYV. In nucleotides, the CDR3 is TGTGCCAGCAGCTCGGTCAGGGGAGATGAGGCCCAGTACGTC.

This clonotype was seen many times. The CDR3 nucleotides are TGTGCCAGCAGCTTAGGATTCCTCTCCTACGAGCAGTACTTC. Translation gives CASSLGFLSYEQYF. This chain uses TRBV11-2 with TRBJ2-7; D is undetermined. This CDR3 spans 14 amino acids. Looked up from germline, CDR1 is SGHAT and CDR2 is FQNNGV. V lost 1 base and J 0 bases, leaving 7 bases between the germline ends.

The genes are TRBV12-5 and TRBJ2-5; a weak D match, TRBD2 (6 bases). Per germline, CDR1 LGHNT and CDR2 FRNRAP. CDR3 length equals 12 residues. The ends were cut back, 9 bases at V and 4 bases at J, with 12 bases in the middle. The CDR3 loop reads CASRGEVETQYF. The DNA for the CDR3 is TGTGCTAGCAGAGGGGAGGTAGAGACCCAGTACTTC.

The table lists this clonotype with many counts. The J gene is TRBJ2-2, the V gene TRBV12-3 or TRBV12-4; D not resolved. Trimming took off 6 bases at V and 5 bases at J, with 10 bases between the two ends. This CDR3 has 13 residues. The CDR3 bases are TGTGCCAGCAGGCGGTCCACGACCGGGGAGCTGTTTTTT. Translating gives CASRRSTTGELFF.

At least ten counts were recorded for this clonotype. The chain joins TRBV7-9 to TRBJ1-1, with 8 bases lining up with TRBD1. The V and J ends lost 7 bases and 1 base, in that order; junction bases with no gene match: 8. Germline CDR1 is SEHNR and CDR2 is FQNEAQ (reference sequence). The CDR3 has 15 residues. The CDR3 DNA sequence: TGTGCCAGCAACTTCCTGGACAGGGCGAACACTGAAGCTTTCTTT. Its protein product is CASNFLDRANTEAFF.

To note about this clonotype: A read error may account for a junction end that differs from germline. The chain employs TRBV5-1 and TRBJ2-3, with a weak D call TRBD2 (5 bases). Looked up from germline, CDR1 is SGHRS and CDR2 is YFSETQ. This CDR3 is built from 13 residues. CDR3 sequence reads: CARSLGGTDTQYF. CDR3 in DNA: TGCGCCCGCAGCTTAGGAGGAACAGATACGCAGTATTTT.

This clonotype was detected only a few times. This chain connects TRBV5-1 to TRBJ2-7, with 10 bases identical to TRBD1. There are 15 residues in the CDR3. The J segment lost 1 base and the V segment lost 2 bases, leaving 3 bases of the junction unmatched. The V gene's germline CDR1 is SGHRS and CDR2 YFSETQ. The CDR3 bases are TGCGCCAGCAGCTTCCGGGACAGGGGTTCCTACGAGCAGTACTTC. This encodes CASSFRDRGSYEQYF.

This clonotype has more than one count but fewer than ten. The CDR3 does not end in the conserved phenylalanine or tryptophan, so this is likely a read error. The limits of the CDR3 on the DNA are not certain, so only TCRdb's listed CDR3 is given. The CDR3: CASSFRGPGTVVV. The chain has TRBV28 and TRBJ2-5; the listed D gene, TRBD1, was not tested against the DNA. From germline, CDR1 is MDHEN and CDR2 SYDVKM. The CDR3 numbers 13 amino acids, ends counted.

This clonotype was counted a few times. The rearrangement links TRBV20-1 to TRBJ1-1, with D uncertain. V shed 3 bases and J shed 1 base, with 9 bases lying between them. The V gene's germline CDR1 is DFQATT and CDR2 SNEGSKA (reference sequence). The CDR3 has 13 residues. The CDR3 loop reads CSASDPGNTEAFF. In DNA, the CDR3 is TGCAGTGCTAGCGACCCGGGGAACACTGAAGCTTTCTTT.

This clonotype was counted at least ten times. The chain uses TRBV12-3 or TRBV12-4 and TRBJ2-1; TRBD2 matches at 9 bases. V shed 6 bases and J 5 bases; nucleotides not matched to a gene: 8. CDR3 length: 15 residues. Here the CDR3 DNA reads TGTGCCAGCAGAGCAAGCGGGAGGCCGAACAATGAGCAGTTCTTC. This sequence encodes CASRASGRPNNEQFF.

This chain uses TRBV6-1 with TRBJ2-1; D is possibly TRBD1 or TRBD2 (6 bases each). This CDR3 comprises 13 residues. The V and J ends lost 3 bases and 10 bases respectively, with 13 bases between them. CDR1 is MNHNS, CDR2 SASEGT, per germline. For the CDR3, the DNA is TGTGCCAGCAGTGATCGGGGGCTGGGGGAGCAGTTCTTC. This gives the protein CASSDRGLGEQFF.

This chain uses TRBV19 with TRBJ2-2; the D gene is possibly TRBD1 (5 bases). The CDR3 is 13 amino acids. Trimming shortened V by 5 bases and J by 6 bases, and 10 bases separated the two germline ends. CDR1 is LNHDA and CDR2 is SQIVND in the germline V gene (reference sequence). The CDR3 is CASSQGPAGELFF. CDR3 coding DNA: TGTGCCAGTAGTCAGGGTCCGGCCGGGGAGCTGTTTTTT. The whole variable domain, remainder taken from reference TRBV19 and TRBJ2-2, is DGGITQSPKYLFRKEGQNVTLSCEQNLNHDAMYWYRQDPGQGLRLIYYSQIVNDFQKGDIAEGYSVSREKKESFPLTVTSAQKNPTAFYLCASSQGPAGELFFGEGSRLTVL.

This clonotype was counted many times. The V and J genes are TRBV6-2 or TRBV6-3 and TRBJ2-1; D unresolved. Looked up from germline, CDR1 is MNHEY and CDR2 is SVGEGT. The length of the CDR3 is 15 residues. V was pared by 6 bases and J by 4 bases, with 16 bases between. The CDR3 reads CASSPNLDGYNEQFF. For the CDR3, the DNA is TGTGCCAGCAGCCCCAACTTGGACGGATACAATGAGCAGTTCTTC.

This clonotype was recorded a few times. The genes are TRBV9 and TRBJ1-2; D remains ambiguous. Trimming shortened V by 0 bases and J by 1 base, and 10 bases separated the two germline ends. Germline V gene sequence: CDR1 SGDLS, CDR2 YYNGEE. The CDR3 has 15 amino acids. The CDR3 is CASSVGGSRNYGYTF. CDR3 nucleotides: TGTGCCAGCAGCGTAGGAGGTTCCCGTAACTATGGCTACACCTTC.

This clonotype was observed many times. The chain has TRBV28 and TRBJ1-2; TRBD1 matches at 9 bases. CDR1 MDHEN and CDR2 SYDVKM come from the germline V gene. The trim removed 4 bases at V and 5 bases at J, leaving 20 bases unmatched. CDR3 length: 19 residues. CDR3 nucleotide sequence: TGTGCCAGCAGTTATATCCGGTGGACAGGGGCTGGTCCCTGGTATGGCTACACCTTC. It yields the protein CASSYIRWTGAGPWYGYTF.

The V gene is TRBV27, the J gene TRBJ2-7; D uncertain. With 4 bases removed from V and 6 bases from J, the gap between germline ends came to 7 bases. CDR3 length: 11 residues. The germline gives CDR1 MNHEY, CDR2 SMNVEV (reference sequence). The CDR3 DNA sequence: TGTGCCAGCAGTTGGGGATCCGAGCAGTACTTC. Protein: CASSWGSEQYF.

This clonotype was counted only a few times. J is TRBJ2-2 and V is TRBV14; 7 bases agree with TRBD2. CDR3 length: 16 residues. Trimming at V came to 2 bases and at J to 3 bases, leaving 6 bases not matched to a gene. Germline values: CDR1 SGHDN, CDR2 FVKESK. CDR3 nucleotides: TGTGCCAGCAGCCAAAGGGGAGGGAGCTACACCGGGGAGCTGTTTTTT. Protein product: CASSQRGGSYTGELFF.

This clonotype was recorded a few times. V is TRBV11-3 and J is TRBJ1-1; 10 bases are shared with TRBD1. CDR3 length: 14 residues. J gave up 5 bases and V 5 bases, and 5 bases lay outside the gene matches. Germline V gene sequence: CDR1 SGHNT, CDR2 YENEEA. CDR3: CASSARDRGTEAFF. CDR3 DNA sequence: TGTGCCAGCAGCGCCCGGGACAGGGGAACTGAAGCTTTCTTT.

The chain has TRBV3-1 and TRBJ2-1; D gene unclear. V lost 1 base and J lost 2, with 6 bases in between. CDR3 length equals 14 residues. Looked up from germline, CDR1 is LGHDT and CDR2 is YNNKEL (reference sequence). This CDR3 reads CASSQASTYNEQFF. In DNA form, the CDR3 reads TGTGCCAGCAGCCAAGCGTCTACCTACAATGAGCAGTTCTTC.

This clonotype was seen at least ten times. The CDR3 sequence: CASSLFTLNEQYF. As DNA, the CDR3 is TGTGCCAGCAGTTTATTCACGTTGAACGAGCAGTACTTC. The V and J genes are TRBV12-3 or TRBV12-4 and TRBJ2-7; D is uncertain. Trimming took off 2 bases at V and 5 bases at J, with 10 bases between the two ends. This CDR3 comprises 13 residues.

The chain links TRBV28 to TRBJ2-7, with 7 bases fitting TRBD1. The junction had 12 bases not matched to a gene; V was cut back by 5 bases and J by 2 bases. CDR1 is MDHEN, CDR2 SYDVKM, per germline. There are 16 residues in the CDR3. CDR3 amino acids: CASSPIRQGITYEQYF. The DNA of the CDR3 is TGTGCCAGCAGTCCTATCCGACAGGGAATAACCTACGAGCAGTACTTC.